The rows below give T cell receptor beta chains drawn from one sample of a study of CD4+ T cells in melanoma. Using immunoSEQ multiplex PCR, the repertoire was profiled, and TCRdb retains in-frame clones only, with some absent. The data hold over 100,000 clones, with about nine tenths observed a single time. The sample comprised peripheral blood. These receptors originate from a human donor with melanoma. The CDR3 runs from the conserved cysteine through the conserved F or W. The order of the fields is J gene, D gene, V gene, CDR3 protein, CDR3 DNA. A D gene is named only where the DNA matches it firmly.

j_gene: TRBJ2-3
d_gene: TRBD2
v_gene: TRBV5-1
CDR3aa: CASTSGSGRVDTQYF
CDR3nt: TGCGCCAGCACTTCGGGTAGCGGGAGGGTGGATACGCAGTATTTT

j_gene: TRBJ2-1
d_gene: TRBD2
v_gene: TRBV9
CDR3aa: CASSDGLADEQFF
CDR3nt: TGTGCCAGCAGTGACGGACTAGCCGATGAGCAGTTCTTC

j_gene: TRBJ2-2
d_gene: NA
v_gene: TRBV7-3
CDR3aa: CASSPRHYTGELFF
CDR3nt: TGTGCCAGCAGCCCCCGACACTACACCGGGGAGCTGTTTTTT

j_gene: TRBJ1-1
d_gene: NA
v_gene: TRBV6-4
CDR3aa: CASSRSSNTEAFF
CDR3nt: TGTGCCAGCAGCCGATCGAGTAACACTGAAGCTTTCTTT

j_gene: TRBJ2-7
d_gene: NA
v_gene: TRBV6-5
CDR3aa: CASGREEGEQYF
CDR3nt: TGTGCCAGCGGGCGGGAAGAAGGAGAGCAGTACTTC

j_gene: TRBJ2-5
d_gene: TRBD2
v_gene: TRBV4-3
CDR3aa: CASSQGSSGRAGETQYF
CDR3nt: TGCGCCAGCAGCCAAGGGAGTAGCGGGAGGGCCGGAGAGACCCAGTACTTC

j_gene: TRBJ2-3
d_gene: TRBD2
v_gene: TRBV19
CDR3aa: CASSIRSGSIDTQYF
CDR3nt: TGTGCCAGTAGTATACGAAGCGGGAGCATAGATACGCAGTATTTT

j_gene: TRBJ2-1
d_gene: TRBD2
v_gene: TRBV5-6
CDR3aa: CASSGRRRDYSNEQFF
CDR3nt: TGTGCCAGCAGCGGCAGGCGCCGGGACTATTCGAATGAGCAGTTCTTC

j_gene: TRBJ2-7
d_gene: NA
v_gene: TRBV5-1
CDR3aa: CASSAGGAAAYERYF
CDR3nt: TGCGCCAGCAGCGCCGGAGGAGCCGCCGCCTACGAGCGGTACTTC

j_gene: TRBJ2-4
d_gene: NA
v_gene: TRBV19
CDR3aa: CASSLTSTGQYRAKNIQYF
CDR3nt: TGTGCCAGTAGTCTGACCTCGACAGGTCAGTACCGAGCCAAAAACATTCAGTACTTC

j_gene: TRBJ2-3
d_gene: NA
v_gene: TRBV5-6
CDR3aa: CASSTGSDTQYF
CDR3nt: TGTGCCAGCAGTACAGGGTCCGATACGCAGTATTTT

j_gene: TRBJ2-5
d_gene: TRBD1
v_gene: TRBV29-1
CDR3aa: CSSTGPGETQYF
CDR3nt: TGCAGCTCGACAGGGCCGGGTGAGACCCAGTACTTC

j_gene: TRBJ1-2
d_gene: NA
v_gene: TRBV4-1
CDR3aa: CASSQAGTVYGYTF
CDR3nt: TGCGCCAGCAGCCAGGCCGGGACGGTCTATGGCTACACCTTC

j_gene: TRBJ2-5
d_gene: NA
v_gene: TRBV7-6
CDR3aa: CASTERGAGTQETQYF
CDR3nt: TGTGCCAGCACCGAGAGGGGGGCAGGAACACAAGAGACCCAGTACTTC

j_gene: TRBJ2-1
d_gene: NA
v_gene: TRBV5-1
CDR3aa: CASSLQPMPHNEQFF
CDR3nt: TGCGCCAGCAGCTTGCAGCCCATGCCACACAATGAGCAGTTCTTC

j_gene: TRBJ2-7
d_gene: TRBD1
v_gene: TRBV9
CDR3aa: CASSVERTGDYEQYF
CDR3nt: TGTGCCAGCAGCGTAGAAAGGACAGGGGACTACGAGCAGTACTTC

j_gene: TRBJ2-1
d_gene: TRBD1
v_gene: TRBV7-3
CDR3aa: CASSSGTGGNEQFF
CDR3nt: TGTGCCAGCAGCTCGGGGACAGGGGGGAATGAGCAGTTCTTC

j_gene: TRBJ1-1
d_gene: TRBD1
v_gene: TRBV19
CDR3aa: CASMGTGNTEAFF
CDR3nt: TGTGCCAGTATGGGGACAGGGAACACTGAAGCTTTCTTT

j_gene: TRBJ2-7
d_gene: NA
v_gene: TRBV5-8
CDR3aa: CASSSRDMYSYEQYF
CDR3nt: TGTGCCAGCAGCTCCCGGGACATGTACTCCTACGAGCAGTACTTC